This T cell receptor (beta chain) was identified during a study of blood T cell repertoires in COVID-19. Study context: Spain, Italy and the United States supplied samples that represented acute and convalescent COVID-19.

In germline, CDR1 is SGHNT, CDR2 YENEEA. CDR3 length equals 13 residues. With 5 bases clipped from V and 5 bases from J, the junction kept 4 bases outside the gene matches. Patients from Seattle were sampled longitudinally, starting during active infection. This table comes from immunoSEQ multiplex PCR, and its TCRdb copy is limited to in-frame clones, with some not included. The sample includes some 65,000 clones, 86% of them seen just once. The sample was peripheral blood. The receptor was isolated from a man between 40 and 49 years old with COVID-19, enrolled during active disease. The chain recombines TRBV11-3 with TRBJ2-5; TRBD1 agrees at 8 bases. The CDR3 loop is CASSIGQGETQYF. The CDR3 DNA follows: TGTGCCAGCAGCATCGGACAGGGTGAGACCCAGTACTTC.